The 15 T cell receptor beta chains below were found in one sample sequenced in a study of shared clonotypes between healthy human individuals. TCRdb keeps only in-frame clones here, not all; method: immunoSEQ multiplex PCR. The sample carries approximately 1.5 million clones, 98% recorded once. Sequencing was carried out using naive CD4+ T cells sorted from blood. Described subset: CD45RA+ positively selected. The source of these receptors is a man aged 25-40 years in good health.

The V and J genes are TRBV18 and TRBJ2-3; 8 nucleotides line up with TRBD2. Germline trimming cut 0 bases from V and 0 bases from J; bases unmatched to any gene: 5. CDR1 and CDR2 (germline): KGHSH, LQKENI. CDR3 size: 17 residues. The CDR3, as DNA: TGTGCCAGCTCACCACCTCCAGCGGGAGTGAGCACAGATACGCAGTATTTT. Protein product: CASSPPPAGVSTDTQYF.

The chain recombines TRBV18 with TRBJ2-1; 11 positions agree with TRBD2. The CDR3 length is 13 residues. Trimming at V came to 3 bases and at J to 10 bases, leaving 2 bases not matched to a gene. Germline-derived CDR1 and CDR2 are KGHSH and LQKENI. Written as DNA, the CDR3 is TGTGCCAGCTCACCGAGGACTAGCGGGGAGCAGTTCTTC. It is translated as CASSPRTSGEQFF.

CDR3 in amino acids: CASSPGTGSRPQHF. The CDR3 nucleotides are TGTGCCAGCAGCCCCGGGACAGGGAGCCGGCCCCAGCATTTT. The chain combines TRBV7-9 with TRBJ1-5, with 9 bases identical to TRBD1. V was pared by 5 bases and J by 9 bases, with 8 bases of the junction left unmatched. Germline V lookup: CDR1 SEHNR, CDR2 FQNEAQ (reference sequence). This CDR3 contains 14 residues.

The CDR3 loop reads CASSLGRQGLEELFF. CDR3 bases: TGTGCCAGCAGCTTAGGTCGACAGGGTCTCGAAGAACTGTTTTTT. The V call is TRBV7-8, the J call TRBJ1-4; 7 bases fit TRBD1. The germline V gene has CDR1 SGHVS and CDR2 FQNEAQ. The length of the CDR3 is 15 residues. With 1 base clipped from V and 12 bases from J, the junction kept 11 bases outside the gene matches.

This chain's CDR3 is CASSIDGQGRSPLHF. As DNA, the CDR3 is TGTGCCAGTAGTATAGATGGACAGGGACGTTCACCCCTCCACTTT. The gene calls are TRBV19 and TRBJ1-6; 8 nucleotides agree with TRBD1. Germline CDR1 reads LNHDA; CDR2 reads SQIVND (reference sequence). Trimming at V came to 0 bases and at J to 9 bases, leaving 4 bases not matched to a gene. CDR3 length: 15 residues.

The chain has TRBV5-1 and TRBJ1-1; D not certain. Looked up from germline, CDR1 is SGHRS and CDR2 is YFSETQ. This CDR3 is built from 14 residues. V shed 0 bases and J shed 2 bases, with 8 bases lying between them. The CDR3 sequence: CASSLATQNTEAFF. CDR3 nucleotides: TGCGCCAGCAGCTTGGCCACCCAAAACACTGAAGCTTTCTTT.

Written as DNA, the CDR3 is TGTGCCAGCCGCCCAGCAGGGGGGTGGGGCAATCAGCCCCAGCATTTT. This codes for CASRPAGGWGNQPQHF. The rearrangement joins TRBV2 to TRBJ1-5; TRBD1 agrees at 7 bases. CDR1 is SNHLY and CDR2 is FYNNEI in the germline V gene. The V and J ends lost 8 bases and 2 bases, in that order; junction bases with no gene match: 12. This CDR3 is 16 amino acids long. Full variable domain (remainder filled in from reference TRBV2 and TRBJ1-5): EPEVTQTPSHQVTQMGQEVILRCVPISNHLYFYWYRQILGQKVEFLVSFYNNEISEKSEIFDDQFSVERPDGSNFTLKIRSTKLEDSAMYFCASRPAGGWGNQPQHFGDGTRLSIL.

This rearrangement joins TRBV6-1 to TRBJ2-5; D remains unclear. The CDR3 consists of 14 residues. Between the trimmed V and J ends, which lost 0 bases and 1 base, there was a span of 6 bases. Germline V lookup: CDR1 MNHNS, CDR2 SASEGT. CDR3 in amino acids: CASSEALTQETQYF. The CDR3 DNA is TGTGCCAGCAGTGAAGCTTTGACCCAAGAGACCCAGTACTTC.

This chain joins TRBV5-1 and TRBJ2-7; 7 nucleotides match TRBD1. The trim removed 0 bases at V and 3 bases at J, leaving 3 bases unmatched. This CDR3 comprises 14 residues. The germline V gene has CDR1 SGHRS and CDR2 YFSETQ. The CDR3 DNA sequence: TGCGCCAGCAGCTTGGCGGACAGGATCTACGAGCAGTACTTC. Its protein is CASSLADRIYEQYF. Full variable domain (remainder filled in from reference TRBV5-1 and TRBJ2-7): KAGVTQTPRYLIKTRGQQVTLSCSPISGHRSVSWYQQTPGQGLQFLFEYFSETQRNKGNFPGRFSGRQFSNSRSEMNVSTLELGDSALYLCASSLADRIYEQYFGPGTRLTVT.

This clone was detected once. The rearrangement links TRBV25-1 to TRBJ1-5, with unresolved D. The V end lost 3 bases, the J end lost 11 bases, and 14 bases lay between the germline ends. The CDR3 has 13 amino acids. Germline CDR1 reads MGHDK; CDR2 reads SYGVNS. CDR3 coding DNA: TGTGCCAGCAGTGAGGCGGGCGGAGGGACCCAGCATTTT. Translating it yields CASSEAGGGTQHF.

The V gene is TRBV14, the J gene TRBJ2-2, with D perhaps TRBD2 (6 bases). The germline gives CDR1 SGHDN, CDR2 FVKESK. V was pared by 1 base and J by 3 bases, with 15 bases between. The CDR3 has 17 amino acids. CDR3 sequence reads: CASSQGLSRGYTGELFF. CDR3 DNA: TGTGCCAGCAGCCAAGGTCTCTCGCGGGGTTACACCGGGGAGCTGTTTTTT.

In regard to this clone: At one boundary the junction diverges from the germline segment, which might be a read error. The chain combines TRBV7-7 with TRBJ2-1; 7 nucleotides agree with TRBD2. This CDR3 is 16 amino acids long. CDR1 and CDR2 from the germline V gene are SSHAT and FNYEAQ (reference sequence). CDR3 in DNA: TGTGCTAGCAGCTCCGGGGGGAGGCAGGGACCCAATGAGCAGTTCTTC. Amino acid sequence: CASSSGGRQGPNEQFF.

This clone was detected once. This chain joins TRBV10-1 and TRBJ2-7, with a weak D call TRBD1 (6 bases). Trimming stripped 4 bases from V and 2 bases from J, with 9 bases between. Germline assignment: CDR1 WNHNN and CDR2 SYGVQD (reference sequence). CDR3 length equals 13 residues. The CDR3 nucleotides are TGCGCCAGCAGTGTGGACAGTACCTACGAGCAGTACTTC. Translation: CASSVDSTYEQYF.

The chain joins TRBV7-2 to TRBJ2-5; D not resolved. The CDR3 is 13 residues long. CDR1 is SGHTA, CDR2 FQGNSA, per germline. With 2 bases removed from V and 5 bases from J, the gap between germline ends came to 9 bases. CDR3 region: CASSLLWGETQYF. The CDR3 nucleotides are TGTGCCAGCAGCTTATTATGGGGTGAGACCCAGTACTTC.

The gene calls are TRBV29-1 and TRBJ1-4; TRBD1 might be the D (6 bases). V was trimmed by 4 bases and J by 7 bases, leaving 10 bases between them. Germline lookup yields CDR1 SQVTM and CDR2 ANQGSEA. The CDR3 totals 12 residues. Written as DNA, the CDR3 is TGCAGCGTTGTGCAGGGGTCTGAAAAACTGTTTTTT. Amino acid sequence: CSVVQGSEKLFF.